A single sample gave rise to the 16 T cell receptor beta chains below, sequenced in a study of blood T cell repertoires in COVID-19. Profiled with immunoSEQ multiplex PCR; TCRdb holds only in-frame clones, not every one. The table records fewer than 350,000 clones, around 85% of them present only once. The sequenced sample was peripheral blood. Source of these receptors: a woman in her forties or fifties with active or convalescent COVID-19.

The chain employs TRBV19 and TRBJ1-5; 8 bases agree with TRBD1. Losses at the gene ends were 5 bases for V and 0 bases for J; bases not matched to a gene: 3. Germline CDR1 reads LNHDA; CDR2 reads SQIVND (reference sequence). This CDR3 has 15 amino acids. CDR3 nucleotide sequence: TGTGCCAGTAGTTGGGACAGGAATAGCAATCAGCCCCAGCATTTT. This sequence encodes CASSWDRNSNQPQHF.

The DNA of the CDR3 is TGCGCCAGCAGCTTAGGGACTAGCGATGAGCAGTTCTTC. Translating it yields CASSLGTSDEQFF. The V gene is TRBV5-1, the J gene TRBJ2-1; TRBD2 matches 10 bases. The junction had 1 base not matched to a gene; V was cut back by 2 bases and J by 8 bases. CDR3 length equals 13 residues. Germline CDR1 SGHRS, CDR2 YFSETQ. The complete variable domain, with remaining parts taken from reference TRBV5-1 and TRBJ2-1, reads KAGVTQTPRYLIKTRGQQVTLSCSPISGHRSVSWYQQTPGQGLQFLFEYFSETQRNKGNFPGRFSGRQFSNSRSEMNVSTLELGDSALYLCASSLGTSDEQFFGPGTRLTVL.

The chain employs TRBV29-1 and TRBJ1-1; D is unresolved. CDR1 is SQVTM, CDR2 ANQGSEA, per germline. The V end was cut by 3 bases, the J end by 1 base, with 6 bases between. The CDR3 contains 12 residues. This CDR3 reads CSVERGNTEAFF. The CDR3 DNA follows: TGCAGCGTTGAGCGGGGGAACACTGAAGCTTTCTTT.

The chain combines TRBV19 with TRBJ2-3; the match to TRBD1 covers 9 bases. Germline V gene sequence: CDR1 LNHDA, CDR2 SQIVND (reference sequence). This CDR3 comprises 16 residues. V lost 4 bases and J lost 1; bases outside the gene matches: 6. The CDR3 spells CASSTRTGDRTDTQYF. The CDR3 nucleotides are TGTGCCAGTAGTACGAGGACAGGGGACCGCACAGATACGCAGTATTTT.

J is TRBJ1-6 and V is TRBV6-5; no clear D gene. Looked up from germline, CDR1 is MNHEY and CDR2 is SVGAGI. The CDR3 length is 15 residues. The V gene lost 6 bases and the J gene lost 3 bases, with 12 bases spanning the gap. The CDR3 DNA reads as TGTGCCAGCAGAGCGGGAGGAAGCTATAATTCACCCCTCCACTTT. Its translation: CASRAGGSYNSPLHF.

The V call is TRBV3-1 (or the pseudogene TRBV3-2), the J call TRBJ2-2; the D is unclear. V lost 0 bases and J 0 bases, leaving 8 bases between the germline ends. CDR1 is LGHDT, CDR2 YNNKEL, per germline (reference sequence). The CDR3 has 16 residues. CDR3 loop: CASSQDRTSNTGELFF. The CDR3 nucleotides are TGTGCCAGCAGCCAAGATAGAACCTCGAACACCGGGGAGCTGTTTTTT.

This chain links TRBV5-1 with TRBJ2-7; perhaps TRBD2 as D (6 bases). The germline V gene has CDR1 SGHRS and CDR2 YFSETQ. The CDR3 runs 14 residues. V gave up 3 bases and J gave up 5 bases, with 15 bases separating them. The CDR3 DNA reads TGCGCCAGCAGCTCTGTGACTAGGACCAACGAGCAGTACTTC. Translating gives CASSSVTRTNEQYF.

V gene TRBV3-1 (or the pseudogene TRBV3-2) combines with J gene TRBJ2-1, with 14 bases lining up with TRBD2. Germline CDR1 reads LGHDT; CDR2 reads YNNKEL (reference sequence). The CDR3 is 20 residues long. Germline trimming cut 6 bases from V and 9 bases from J; bases unmatched to any gene: 22. The CDR3, as DNA: TGTGCCAGCAGTCCTATCCTGATTCCGGGACTAGCGGGAGCAGAGGGTGAGCAGTTCTTC. Its protein product is CASSPILIPGLAGAEGEQFF.

This chain joins TRBV30 and TRBJ2-5; D is unresolved. CDR1 and CDR2 from the germline V gene are GTSNPN and SVGIG (reference sequence). There are 15 residues in the CDR3. The V and J ends lost 0 bases and 1 base respectively, with 12 bases between them. CDR3 bases: TGTGCCTGGAGTGTAGTCCTGGCCTTCCAAGAGACCCAGTACTTC. Protein sequence: CAWSVVLAFQETQYF.

The chain recombines TRBV3-1 (or the pseudogene TRBV3-2) with TRBJ1-4, with D tentatively TRBD1 (5 bases). The CDR3 consists of 13 residues. Germline V lookup: CDR1 LGHDT, CDR2 YNNKEL (reference sequence). Trimming left V 3 bases short and J 8 bases short, with 10 bases between. CDR3 in amino acids: CASSQGLAEKLFF. CDR3 coding DNA: TGTGCCAGCAGCCAGGGACTTGCGGAAAAACTGTTTTTT.

This clone was counted ten times or more. The chain employs TRBV11-2 and TRBJ2-7; 11 bases are a match to TRBD2. This CDR3 spans 15 amino acids. The ends lost 1 base at V and 3 bases at J; junction bases unmatched: 2. Germline assignment: CDR1 SGHAT and CDR2 FQNNGV. CDR3 in DNA: TGTGCCAGCAGCTTAGCTCTAGCGGGAGGCTACGAGCAGTACTTC. This sequence encodes CASSLALAGGYEQYF.

This sequence joins TRBV28 and TRBJ2-7; the match to TRBD2 covers 7 bases. The CDR3 has 13 amino acids. CDR1 and CDR2 from the germline V gene are MDHEN and SYDVKM. J gave up 3 bases and V 10 bases, and 9 bases lay outside the gene matches. CDR3 coding DNA: TGTGCCACCTCAGCGGGAAGCAACTACGAGCAGTACTTC. Protein sequence: CATSAGSNYEQYF.

Points on this clone: The DNA is left out, because the CDR3 cannot be placed on it with certainty; the CDR3 is given as TCRdb lists it. The gene calls are TRBV28 and TRBJ2-2; TRBD1 is the table's D call, not checked against the DNA. The length of the CDR3 is 15 amino acids, counting both ends. CDR1 and CDR2 from the germline V gene are MDHEN and SYDVKM. This CDR3 reads CASSFLAGGAGELFF.

This clone was counted a single time. V and J are TRBV5-1 and TRBJ2-4, with TRBD1 as a possible D gene (7 bases). Germline V CDR1 and CDR2: SGHRS, YFSETQ. There are 15 residues in the CDR3. Between the trimmed V and J ends, which lost 4 bases and 4 bases, there was a span of 15 bases. DNA of the CDR3: TGCGCCAGCAGCACTGGAGGGGGCGGGAAAAACATTCAGTACTTC. Residues: CASSTGGGGKNIQYF. Drawing the rest from reference TRBV5-1 and TRBJ2-4, the complete variable domain is KAGVTQTPRYLIKTRGQQVTLSCSPISGHRSVSWYQQTPGQGLQFLFEYFSETQRNKGNFPGRFSGRQFSNSRSEMNVSTLELGDSALYLCASSTGGGGKNIQYFGAGTRLSVL.

V and J are TRBV18 and TRBJ2-7, with 9 bases lining up with TRBD1. Losses at the gene ends were 6 bases for V and 6 bases for J; bases not matched to a gene: 9. The CDR3 extends over 14 amino acids. Germline V lookup: CDR1 KGHSH, CDR2 LQKENI. CDR3 residues: CASSGRTGDGEQYF. The CDR3 nucleotides read TGTGCCAGCTCGGGGCGGACAGGGGATGGCGAGCAGTACTTC.

The chain joins TRBV5-1 to TRBJ1-5, with D unclear. CDR1 and CDR2 (germline): SGHRS, YFSETQ. The germline V and J ends were trimmed by 4 bases and 4 bases, with 15 bases remaining between them. This CDR3 region has 15 residues. The CDR3 spells CASSPRSGINQPQHF. CDR3 nucleotides: TGCGCCAGCAGCCCGAGAAGTGGTATAAATCAGCCCCAGCATTTT.